These 18 T cell receptor beta chains came from one sample sequenced in a study of blood T cell repertoires in COVID-19. TCRdb's table, derived via immunoSEQ multiplex PCR, lists solely in-frame clones and lacks some. The sample lists some 270,000 clones; 90% were seen once. The material sequenced was peripheral blood. Receptors originate from a woman aged 55-69 years with COVID-19, enrolled during active disease.

The chain couples TRBV12-3 or TRBV12-4 to TRBJ2-7; D is perhaps TRBD1 (5 bases). The CDR3 spans 13 residues. V was cut by 3 bases and J by 6 bases, with 12 bases left in between. In DNA form, the CDR3 reads TGTGCCAGCAGTTTTGGCCAGGGTCGCGAGCAGTACTTC. As protein: CASSFGQGREQYF.

The chain couples TRBV7-7 to TRBJ2-2, with TRBD2 identical over 7 bases. Germline CDR1 reads SSHAT; CDR2 reads FNYEAQ (reference sequence). The CDR3 consists of 14 residues. After removal of 5 bases from V and 6 bases from J, the junction contained 6 bases not matched to a gene. CDR3 DNA: TGTGCCAGCAGCCCCCATCTAGCGGCCGGGGAGCTGTTTTTT. Translated: CASSPHLAAGELFF.

The CDR3 loop reads CASTRTALNQPQHF. Here the CDR3 DNA reads TGTGCCAGCACCAGGACAGCCCTAAATCAGCCCCAGCATTTT. This chain links TRBV28 with TRBJ1-5; tentatively, D is TRBD1 (6 bases). Trimming took off 7 bases at V and 4 bases at J, with 14 bases between the two ends. The germline V gene encodes CDR1 MDHEN and CDR2 SYDVKM. The CDR3 length is 14 residues.

The genes are TRBV20-1 and TRBJ1-1, with D hard to call. This CDR3 is 11 amino acids long. Trimming took 7 bases from V and 3 from J, leaving 9 bases between them. The germline gives CDR1 DFQATT, CDR2 SNEGSKA (reference sequence). CDR3 coding DNA: TGCAGTGTCGGGGAGGACACTGAAGCTTTCTTT. This gives the protein CSVGEDTEAFF.

The rearrangement uses TRBV10-2 and TRBJ2-7, with 9 bases aligning to TRBD1. CDR1 WSHSY and CDR2 SAAADI come from the germline V gene. This CDR3 region has 15 residues. Losses at the gene ends were 3 bases for V and 3 bases for J; bases not matched to a gene: 6. As DNA, the CDR3 is TGCGCCAGCAGTGACCCTGGGACAGGGTTCTACGAGCAGTACTTC. This encodes CASSDPGTGFYEQYF.

This clone was seen once. The chain has TRBV5-4 and TRBJ2-2; 11 positions agree with TRBD2. Germline CDR1 and CDR2: SGHNT and YYREEE (reference sequence). After removal of 5 bases from V and 0 bases from J, the junction contained 6 bases not matched to a gene. The CDR3 has 17 residues. CDR3 nucleotide sequence: TGTGCCAGCAGGCTAGCGGGGGGCCCCGCGAACACCGGGGAGCTGTTTTTT. As protein: CASRLAGGPANTGELFF. Looking up the rest from reference TRBV5-4 and TRBJ2-2 gives the full variable domain: ETGVTQSPTHLIKTRGQQVTLRCSSQSGHNTVSWYQQALGQGPQFIFQYYREEENGRGNFPPRFSGLQFPNYSSELNVNALELDDSALYLCASRLAGGPANTGELFFGEGSRLTVL.

The chain joins TRBV3-1 (or the pseudogene TRBV3-2) to TRBJ2-7, with 7 bases that match TRBD2. The CDR3 consists of 17 residues. J lost 5 bases, V lost 0 bases, and 13 bases had no gene match. Germline V lookup: CDR1 LGHDT, CDR2 YNNKEL (reference sequence). The CDR3 nucleotides read TGTGCCAGCAGCCAAGAACTACCAGCGGGGCGGTCAGACGAGCAGTACTTC. Protein product: CASSQELPAGRSDEQYF.

This chain uses TRBV29-1 with TRBJ2-3, with TRBD1 matching 7 bases. Germline CDR1 SQVTM, CDR2 ANQGSEA. The CDR3 is 15 amino acids. Unmatched junction bases numbered 7, after V lost 4 bases and J lost 0 bases. DNA of the CDR3: TGCAGCGTTGTCGGGACAGCTACTAGCACAGATACGCAGTATTTT. Amino acid sequence: CSVVGTATSTDTQYF.

The V call is TRBV7-2, the J call TRBJ2-4; D possibly corresponds to TRBD1 (6 bases). CDR3 length: 17 residues. Germline-derived CDR1 and CDR2 are SGHTA and FQGNSA. Between the trimmed V and J ends, which lost 5 bases and 2 bases, there was a span of 19 bases. The CDR3 coding sequence is TGTGCCAGCAGCCCGGGCGGCAGGGGCGGGTCCAAAAACATTCAGTACTTC. Amino acid sequence: CASSPGGRGGSKNIQYF.

The rearrangement joins TRBV7-2 to TRBJ1-6; tentatively, D is TRBD1 (5 bases). Germline V lookup: CDR1 SGHTA, CDR2 FQGNSA. The V gene lost 5 bases and the J gene lost 7 bases, with 12 bases spanning the gap. The CDR3 loop spans 14 amino acids. The DNA of the CDR3 is TGTGCCAGCAGCCGCCTCGGGGGGAATTCACCCCTCCACTTT. As protein: CASSRLGGNSPLHF.

The rearrangement uses TRBV15 and TRBJ2-3; possible D gene TRBD1, 6 bases. Between the trimmed V and J ends, which lost 1 base and 2 bases, there was a span of 13 bases. CDR1 and CDR2 from the germline V gene are LNHNV and YYDKDF (reference sequence). CDR3 size: 16 residues. CDR3 amino acids: CATSRGEGVITDTQYF. The CDR3 DNA is TGTGCCACCAGCAGAGGAGAGGGGGTGATCACAGATACGCAGTATTTT.

The V gene is TRBV9, the J gene TRBJ2-2; 8 bases fit TRBD2. The trim removed 4 bases at V and 7 bases at J, leaving 15 bases unmatched. CDR3 length equals 17 residues. Germline CDR1 SGDLS, CDR2 YYNGEE. The CDR3 here is CASSPPGAGGGSGELFF. The CDR3, as DNA: TGTGCCAGCAGCCCCCCGGGGGCGGGGGGAGGAAGCGGGGAGCTGTTTTTT.

The gene calls are TRBV5-1 and TRBJ1-1; D is perhaps TRBD1 (5 bases). Trimming removed 1 base from V and 2 bases from J, with 12 bases in between. This CDR3 has 15 residues. Germline V gene lookup returns CDR1 SGHRS and CDR2 YFSETQ. As DNA, the CDR3 is TGCGCCAGCAGCTTGACCCCCCAGGGCAACACTGAAGCTTTCTTT. It translates to CASSLTPQGNTEAFF.

The V gene is TRBV18, the J gene TRBJ1-5; possible D gene TRBD1, 5 bases. The V end was cut by 3 bases, the J end by 6 bases, with 18 bases between. This CDR3 contains 16 residues. CDR1 is KGHSH, CDR2 LQKENI, per germline. CDR3 region: CASSPGMEGLVQPQHF. As DNA, the CDR3 is TGTGCCAGCTCACCCGGGATGGAGGGGTTGGTTCAGCCCCAGCATTTT.

This chain's CDR3 is CATLEGRDKNIQYF. The CDR3 region has the DNA TGTGCCACCCTGGAGGGGAGGGACAAAAACATTCAGTACTTC. The chain links TRBV15 to TRBJ2-4, with 7 nucleotides matching TRBD2. V was clipped by 8 bases and J by 3 bases; unmatched bases: 7. Germline V CDR1 and CDR2: LNHNV, YYDKDF (reference sequence). The CDR3 is made up of 14 amino acids.

This clone was seen just once. This rearrangement joins TRBV4-1 to TRBJ2-7; 9 nucleotides agree with TRBD1. The V segment lost 1 base and the J segment 5 bases; nucleotides outside the gene matches: 9. Germline CDR1 reads MGHRA; CDR2 reads YSYEKL. The CDR3 spans 16 residues. CDR3 sequence: CASSQVMGQGVHEQYF. The CDR3 DNA follows: TGCGCCAGCAGCCAAGTAATGGGACAGGGTGTCCACGAGCAGTACTTC.

This rearrangement joins TRBV18 to TRBJ2-1; D ambiguous. This CDR3 is built from 13 residues. Germline lookup yields CDR1 KGHSH and CDR2 LQKENI. V was trimmed by 2 bases and J by 5 bases, leaving 7 bases between them. The CDR3 here is CASSPSTDNEQFF. As DNA, the CDR3 is TGTGCCAGCTCACCATCCACGGACAATGAGCAGTTCTTC.

The chain uses TRBV5-1 and TRBJ2-3; 8 bases line up with TRBD1. Trimming at V came to 4 bases and at J to 1 base, leaving 8 bases not matched to a gene. Germline V gene lookup returns CDR1 SGHRS and CDR2 YFSETQ. The CDR3 is made up of 16 amino acids. The CDR3 DNA reads TGCGCCAGCAGCCCCGCGACAGGGGTGGGCACAGATACGCAGTATTTT. It yields the protein CASSPATGVGTDTQYF.